A single sample is the source of the 14 T cell receptor beta chains below, sequenced in a study of blood T cell repertoires in COVID-19. The assay was immunoSEQ multiplex PCR, and TCRdb's table has in-frame clones only and misses some. The table lists roughly 120,000 clones, roughly 87% of them singletons, with 11% in the top ten. Sequencing used peripheral blood. The receptors were gathered from an elderly man with acute or convalescent COVID-19.

In this sample, this clone turned up once. The rearrangement uses TRBV12-3 or TRBV12-4 and TRBJ1-2, with a weak D call TRBD1 (5 bases). Between the trimmed V and J ends, which lost 1 base and 7 bases, there was a span of 10 bases. This CDR3 comprises 13 residues. The CDR3 spells CASSLGQSVGYTF. The CDR3 nucleotides are TGTGCCAGCAGTTTAGGACAGTCGGTTGGCTACACCTTC.

The chain joins TRBV3-1 (or the pseudogene TRBV3-2) to TRBJ2-5; a weak D match, TRBD1 (6 bases). CDR1 is LGHDT, CDR2 YNNKEL, per germline (reference sequence). The CDR3 has 13 residues. The V end was cut by 5 bases, the J end by 2 bases, with 9 bases between. The CDR3 nucleotides are TGTGCCAGCAGCGGGACAATACAAGAGACCCAGTACTTC. Translating gives CASSGTIQETQYF.

The chain carries TRBV7-2 and TRBJ2-7; D not resolved. V gave up 6 bases and J gave up 1 base, with 4 bases separating them. Per the germline V gene, CDR1 is SGHTA and CDR2 is FQGNSA. The CDR3 is 11 residues long. CDR3 in DNA: TGTGCCAGCAGGGCATCCTACGAGCAGTACTTC. It codes for CASRASYEQYF.

This clone occurred once. V and J are TRBV19 and TRBJ2-1; TRBD2 agrees at 8 bases. There are 15 residues in the CDR3. Germline trimming cut 7 bases from V and 0 bases from J; bases unmatched to any gene: 5. Germline values: CDR1 LNHDA, CDR2 SQIVND (reference sequence). The chain's CDR3 is CASTLAGLSYNEQFF. CDR3 bases: TGTGCCAGTACCCTAGCGGGCCTCTCCTACAATGAGCAGTTCTTC.

The J gene is TRBJ2-5, the V gene TRBV18; 9 nucleotides agree with TRBD1. With V trimmed by 3 bases and J by 2 bases, 7 bases remained unmatched. Per germline, CDR1 KGHSH and CDR2 LQKENI. The CDR3 spans 16 residues. The CDR3 DNA is TGTGCCAGCTCACCGGGCAGACAGGGGGTGCAAGAGACCCAGTACTTC. It yields the protein CASSPGRQGVQETQYF.

This clone was counted between two and nine times. The chain combines TRBV18 with TRBJ1-4, with D tentatively TRBD1 (5 bases). The CDR3 is 15 amino acids. Germline loops: CDR1 KGHSH, CDR2 LQKENI. Trimming removed 3 bases from V and 6 bases from J, with 14 bases in between. The CDR3 spells CASSPSGTLYEKLFF. CDR3 DNA: TGTGCCAGCTCACCCAGCGGGACCCTGTATGAAAAACTGTTTTTT.

This sequence joins TRBV5-6 and TRBJ2-3; 13 bases agree with TRBD2. The ends lost 5 bases at V and 4 bases at J; junction bases unmatched: 4. Germline V gene sequence: CDR1 SGHDT, CDR2 YYEEEE. The CDR3 is 15 residues long. The CDR3 reads CASRKLAGGPDTQYF. The CDR3 region has the DNA TGTGCCAGCAGGAAACTAGCGGGAGGGCCAGATACGCAGTATTTT.

The gene calls are TRBV5-1 and TRBJ2-1, with 9 bases aligning to TRBD2. The CDR3 consists of 17 residues. After removal of 3 bases from V and 6 bases from J, the junction contained 13 bases not matched to a gene. The germline V gene encodes CDR1 SGHRS and CDR2 YFSETQ. DNA of the CDR3: TGCGCCAGCAGCTGGGGGGTGGCTAGCGGGAAGGTCAATGAGCAGTTCTTC. It encodes CASSWGVASGKVNEQFF.

In DNA form, the CDR3 reads TGTGCCAGCAGCTCGGGACAGGAGGGTGAAAAACTGTTTTTT. Residues: CASSSGQEGEKLFF. V is TRBV28 and J is TRBJ1-4, with 8 nucleotides matching TRBD1. After removal of 6 bases from V and 7 bases from J, the junction contained 7 bases not matched to a gene. The CDR3 sequence is 14 residues long. CDR1 and CDR2 from the germline V gene are MDHEN and SYDVKM.

The chain recombines TRBV5-1 with TRBJ2-1; D is possibly TRBD2 (6 bases). CDR3 size: 16 residues. Trimming took off 0 bases at V and 0 bases at J, with 10 bases between the two ends. Germline CDR1 SGHRS, CDR2 YFSETQ. Here the CDR3 DNA reads TGCGCCAGCAGCTTGGGTCGGGGGAGCTCCTACAATGAGCAGTTCTTC. This encodes CASSLGRGSSYNEQFF. Full variable domain (remainder filled in from reference TRBV5-1 and TRBJ2-1): KAGVTQTPRYLIKTRGQQVTLSCSPISGHRSVSWYQQTPGQGLQFLFEYFSETQRNKGNFPGRFSGRQFSNSRSEMNVSTLELGDSALYLCASSLGRGSSYNEQFFGPGTRLTVL.

V gene TRBV10-1 combines with J gene TRBJ2-1, with 7 bases identical to TRBD1. Per germline, CDR1 WNHNN and CDR2 SYGVQD (reference sequence). Unmatched junction bases numbered 12, after V lost 3 bases and J lost 7 bases. CDR3 length: 16 amino acids. CDR3 coding DNA: TGCGCCAGCAGTGACCCCGGCAGGGGGTCGGGGAATGAGCAGTTCTTC. Translating it yields CASSDPGRGSGNEQFF.

The chain is built from TRBV6-2 or TRBV6-3 and TRBJ1-5; 8 bases fit TRBD1. The CDR3 length is 15 residues. Germline V CDR1 and CDR2: MNHEY, SVGEGT. After removal of 2 bases from V and 10 bases from J, the junction contained 10 bases not matched to a gene. CDR3 region: CASSYLKTGTGPQHF. The DNA for the CDR3 is TGTGCCAGCAGTTACCTCAAAACCGGGACAGGTCCCCAGCATTTT.

This chain joins TRBV5-8 and TRBJ1-5; possibly TRBD1 for D (6 bases). Germline assignment: CDR1 SGHTS and CDR2 YDEGEE. Trimming removed 1 base from V and 9 bases from J, with 14 bases in between. The CDR3 has 14 residues. The CDR3 bases are TGTGCCAGCAGCTTGTCCAGGGGCATGGGGCCCCAGCATTTT. Its protein product is CASSLSRGMGPQHF.

The chain carries TRBV18 and TRBJ2-5, with a possible D match to TRBD2 (5 bases). The germline V and J ends were trimmed by 0 bases and 4 bases, with 9 bases remaining between them. The CDR3 totals 14 residues. From germline, CDR1 is KGHSH and CDR2 LQKENI. The CDR3 loop is CASSPPEGLETQYF. The DNA for the CDR3 is TGTGCCAGCTCACCACCAGAGGGTTTAGAGACCCAGTACTTC.